These 20 T cell receptor beta chains share one sample of origin, sequenced in a study of T cell changes during pregnancy in multiple sclerosis. The protocol was immunoSEQ multiplex PCR, while the TCRdb copy is restricted to in-frame clones and leaves out a portion. The sample contains 35,000 to 45,000 clones, roughly 90% of which appear only once. The sample was peripheral blood, taken in the second trimester of pregnancy. Every receptor here comes from a female donor in good health, enrolled as a control in a pregnancy study.

The chain uses TRBV7-8 and TRBJ2-1; a possible D gene is TRBD1 (6 bases). V was clipped by 7 bases and J by 4 bases, with 17 bases between them. The CDR3 sequence is 15 residues long. Germline lookup yields CDR1 SGHVS and CDR2 FQNEAQ. Here the CDR3 reads CASTPDSWTYNEQFF. In nucleotides, the CDR3 is TGTGCCAGCACCCCGGACAGCTGGACGTACAATGAGCAGTTCTTC.

This clone was seen once. V and J are TRBV5-4 and TRBJ1-6; no definite D call. Germline V lookup: CDR1 SGHNT, CDR2 YYREEE (reference sequence). The V end was cut by 1 base, the J end by 7 bases, with 9 bases between. The CDR3 is 14 residues long. CDR3 sequence (DNA): TGTGCCAGCAGCTTGCCAACGGAGAATTCACCCCTCCACTTT. Residues: CASSLPTENSPLHF.

J is TRBJ2-1 and V is TRBV6-5, with D tentatively TRBD1 (6 bases). Germline CDR1 is MNHEY and CDR2 is SVGAGI. The CDR3 loop spans 14 amino acids. Trimming cost V 8 bases and J 6 bases, with 17 bases left between them. CDR3 residues: CASLGAPPSNEQFF. As DNA, the CDR3 is TGTGCCAGCCTGGGGGCCCCTCCTAGCAATGAGCAGTTCTTC.

V gene TRBV6-4 combines with J gene TRBJ1-2; TRBD1 is a possible D gene (6 bases). With 6 bases removed from V and 2 bases from J, the gap between germline ends came to 22 bases. The CDR3 is 17 amino acids. Germline CDR1 and CDR2: MRHNA and SNTAGT. The DNA for the CDR3 is TGTGCCAGCAGCGCAAGCCGGGGGGGCAGTTTGAACTATGGCTACACCTTC. Residues: CASSASRGGSLNYGYTF.

The gene calls are TRBV30 and TRBJ2-5; 7 positions agree with TRBD2. The trim removed 0 bases at V and 7 bases at J, leaving 8 bases unmatched. The germline CDR1 and CDR2 sequences are GTSNPN and SVGIG (reference sequence). The CDR3 totals 14 residues. The CDR3 spells CAWSVLGTTGTQYF. The CDR3 nucleotides read TGTGCCTGGAGTGTACTCGGGACTACGGGGACCCAGTACTTC.

This chain connects TRBV9 to TRBJ2-1, with 10 bases lining up with TRBD2. Germline lookup yields CDR1 SGDLS and CDR2 YYNGEE. With V trimmed by 4 bases and J by 2 bases, 6 bases remained unmatched. The CDR3 covers 16 residues. Written as DNA, the CDR3 is TGTGCCAGCAGCTCCAGCGGGGGGGCAACCTACAATGAGCAGTTCTTC. Translation gives CASSSSGGATYNEQFF.

This clone occurred a few times. This chain uses TRBV11-2 with TRBJ2-7; D is unresolved. Germline CDR1 reads SGHAT; CDR2 reads FQNNGV. V shed 6 bases and J shed 1 base, with 10 bases lying between them. The CDR3 has 13 residues. This CDR3 reads CASRSLSSYEQYF. As DNA, the CDR3 is TGTGCCAGCAGAAGTCTCAGTTCCTACGAGCAGTACTTC.

The gene calls are TRBV14 and TRBJ1-1; possibly TRBD1 for D (6 bases). The CDR3 is 15 amino acids. Germline V gene sequence: CDR1 SGHDN, CDR2 FVKESK. Trimming took off 4 bases at V and 1 base at J, with 13 bases between the two ends. The CDR3 bases are TGTGCCAGCAGCCCCCGCGGACAGCCGAACACTGAAGCTTTCTTT. This sequence encodes CASSPRGQPNTEAFF.

The J gene is TRBJ1-2, the V gene TRBV20-1, with D possibly matching TRBD1 (6 bases). Germline V CDR1 and CDR2: DFQATT, SNEGSKA (reference sequence). This CDR3 spans 11 amino acids. The ends were cut back, 6 bases at V and 6 bases at J, with 11 bases in the middle. CDR3 in amino acids: CSALTGDGYTF. The CDR3 DNA sequence: TGCAGTGCCCTGACAGGAGATGGCTACACCTTC.

The CDR3 coding sequence is TGCAGTGCTAGAGGGTGGAGTGAGCAGTTCTTC. This codes for CSARGWSEQFF. The rearrangement links TRBV20-1 to TRBJ2-1; D ambiguous. CDR3 length: 11 amino acids. The V end was cut by 1 base, the J end by 9 bases, with 7 bases between. Looked up from germline, CDR1 is DFQATT and CDR2 is SNEGSKA (reference sequence).

The chain recombines TRBV9 with TRBJ2-3, with 9 bases that match TRBD2. Unmatched junction bases numbered 13, after V lost 3 bases and J lost 5 bases. The CDR3 loop spans 17 amino acids. Germline V gives CDR1 SGDLS, CDR2 YYNGEE. CDR3 loop: CASSARVGGGAGDTQYF. The CDR3 nucleotides read TGTGCCAGCAGCGCCCGGGTGGGCGGGGGGGCAGGAGATACGCAGTATTTT.

The genes are TRBV27 and TRBJ1-1, with unresolved D. The V gene's germline CDR1 is MNHEY and CDR2 SMNVEV (reference sequence). The V gene lost 3 bases and the J gene lost 2 bases, with 10 bases spanning the gap. This CDR3 has 14 amino acids. CDR3 region: CASSLGGPNTEAFF. CDR3 DNA: TGTGCCAGCAGTTTGGGCGGGCCAAACACTGAAGCTTTCTTT.

The chain is built from TRBV5-6 and TRBJ1-2; the match to TRBD1 covers 8 bases. Losses at the gene ends were 5 bases for V and 0 bases for J; bases not matched to a gene: 9. The germline CDR1 and CDR2 sequences are SGHDT and YYEEEE. There are 16 residues in the CDR3. The CDR3 reads CASRPRQGTTNYGYTF. CDR3 sequence (DNA): TGTGCCAGCAGACCGAGACAGGGGACCACTAACTATGGCTACACCTTC.

J is TRBJ2-1 and V is TRBV11-2, with D possibly being TRBD1 (6 bases). The germline V and J ends were trimmed by 5 bases and 14 bases, with 13 bases remaining between them. This CDR3 contains 11 residues. Germline V gives CDR1 SGHAT, CDR2 FQNNGV. This CDR3 reads CASSPGTMEFF. The CDR3 nucleotides are TGTGCCAGCAGCCCCGGGACAATGGAGTTCTTC.

The rearrangement links TRBV19 to TRBJ1-2; TRBD1 aligns across 9 bases. This CDR3 comprises 13 residues. V was pared by 4 bases and J by 7 bases, with 4 bases of the junction left unmatched. Germline CDR1 and CDR2: LNHDA and SQIVND (reference sequence). The CDR3 is CASSNRGHSGYTF. CDR3 nucleotide sequence: TGTGCCAGTAGTAACAGGGGGCACTCTGGCTACACCTTC.

This clone occurred a few times. The chain has TRBV19 and TRBJ1-1; TRBD1 matches 7 bases. CDR3 length: 14 residues. CDR1 is LNHDA, CDR2 SQIVND, per germline (reference sequence). V shed 6 bases and J 4 bases; nucleotides not matched to a gene: 8. DNA of the CDR3: TGTGCCAGTAGATACAGGGGTGTCGGCACTGAAGCTTTCTTT. Protein: CASRYRGVGTEAFF.

DNA for the CDR3: TGTGCCAGCAGCTTGGACGGTTCACCCCTCCACTTT. This sequence encodes CASSLDGSPLHF. This chain connects TRBV5-8 to TRBJ1-6; D ambiguous. This CDR3 spans 12 amino acids. Germline lookup yields CDR1 SGHTS and CDR2 YDEGEE. Trimming removed 0 bases at V and 9 bases at J, with 4 bases between.

J is TRBJ1-1 and V is TRBV7-8; D gene unclear. The CDR3 is 14 amino acids. The V end lost 1 base, the J end lost 1 base, and 7 bases lay between the germline ends. Germline V gives CDR1 SGHVS, CDR2 FQNEAQ. CDR3 in amino acids: CASSLDEPNTEAFF. DNA of the CDR3: TGTGCCAGCAGCTTAGATGAGCCGAACACTGAAGCTTTCTTT.

The count of this clone is one. V usage is TRBV6-1 and J usage is TRBJ1-1; D perhaps matches TRBD1 (6 bases). Germline V gene data show CDR1 as MNHNS and CDR2 as SASEGT. This CDR3 spans 14 amino acids. V was shortened by 2 bases and J by 4 bases, with 11 bases between the two germline ends. CDR3 loop: CASSERRGGTEAFF. In DNA form, the CDR3 reads TGTGCCAGCAGTGAAAGGAGAGGGGGCACTGAAGCTTTCTTT.

V gene TRBV30 combines with J gene TRBJ1-1, with 9 nucleotides matching TRBD1. J lost 5 bases, V lost 3 bases, and 7 bases had no gene match. Germline CDR1 and CDR2: GTSNPN and SVGIG (reference sequence). The CDR3 has 14 amino acids. This CDR3 reads CAWRAGTGRTEAFF. The CDR3 DNA is TGTGCCTGGAGAGCCGGGACAGGGAGGACTGAAGCTTTCTTT.